The TCR beta chain described here comes from a study of blood T cells in healthy people across ages (dated by TCRdb to the mid-2010s). Broadly, across the study: In model experiments, roughly one uniquely barcoded TCR beta cDNA molecule per two T cells was captured by template switching. The study measured age-related changes in TCR beta repertoire diversity using deep sequencing normalized with unique cDNA molecular identifiers. Four age groups were formed from the donors: young (average 16 years), middle-aged (roughly 38), aged (under 70) and long-lived (about 75). The study analyzed two additional independent replicas of 1 million unique cDNA reads from the same blood draw for two donors, one aged 18 to 30 and one aged 80 or older. Donors of different ages were randomly distributed across sequencing lanes to avoid experimental bias.

CDR1 and CDR2, per the germline V gene, are KGHSH and LQKENI. V is shortened by 6 bases, J by 7 bases, and the region joining them spans 16 bases. The CDR3, from cysteine to phenylalanine, totals 14 residues. Solely the CDR3 DNA is kept, with 42 bases framed from the first base. Libraries were prepared through 5' RACE. Sequenced using an Illumina HiSeq 2500. A second PCR of roughly 7 to 12 cycles was performed with a sample-barcoded 5' primer and a J-beta primer mix. Each TCR beta cDNA molecule received a unique molecular identifier from a template-switch 5' adaptor carrying 12 random nucleotides. At least 3 million CDR3-containing paired-end reads were obtained from each sample. The Mint cDNA synthesis kit, primed by a TRBC-specific oligonucleotide, was used to synthesize first-strand cDNA from all RNA. After uracil-DNA glycosylase treatment, a first 18-cycle PCR used universal primers M1SS and BC2_uni_R on all cDNA. The original pipeline was this. Each sample was normalized by randomly selecting 1 million high-quality reads, each carrying a distinct molecular identifier. Instead of being binned into consensus sequences, reads that shared molecular identifiers were thrown out. MiTCR, set to a Q25 quality threshold and the strictest error-elimination algorithm, was used for CDR3 identification, clonotype clustering and error correction. A nonparametric unseen species model using Euler transformation provided a lower-bound estimate of total TCR beta diversity. TCRdb took the public reads, trimmed them with fastp at Q25, ran MiXCR for clone calling and kept in-frame beta chains. Each CDR3 protein appears once, grouped with its most common genes and DNA. The V and J calls come from TCRdb's annotation, not from the publication. The sample includes about 1,600,000 distinct CDR3 sequences, with about 43% observed a single time. The ten biggest clones cover roughly 7.9% of the sample.

The paper as a whole reports these results and caveats: Compared with the aged group, the long-lived group had more naive CD4+ T cells, fewer expanded clones and increased TCR diversity, a pattern suggesting age selection. Observed TCR beta diversity correlated strongly with the percentage of naive T cells measured by flow cytometry. Because profiling used bulk unsorted PBMCs, naive and antigen-experienced compartments could not be compared conclusively. Because the CMV infection status of the donors was unknown, age-related changes in expanded clonotypes may potentially have been confounded. Estimates of total diversity based on one million sequenced T cells were regarded as lower bounds and as underestimates. As age increased, observed TCR beta diversity per million T cells dropped in a roughly linear way, and a significant reduction was already evident by age about 40.

Systemically healthy Caucasian individuals from Russia, 35 to 50 in total and aged about 6 to 100 years, were included as donors. Approximately 9.3 milliliters of peripheral blood were drawn from each donor into EDTA-treated Vacutainer tubes. Ficoll-Paque density-gradient centrifugation was used to isolate PBMCs, with at least 6.5 million per sample. Trizol reagent was used to extract total RNA from PBMCs, with at least 6 micrograms per sample. For every donor, flow cytometry on a PBMC aliquot measured the percentage of naive CD45RAhigh/CD27high T cells. Remarks on this clonotype: Its recognized antigen is unknown. No clone much larger than this one lies a single base away; base qualities are absent.

The TCR originated in a woman under 30 in good health. Input material: blood. The chain links TRBV18 with TRBJ2-1; the D gene assignment is ambiguous. The CDR3 reads CASSPSKGRNEQFF. Read as DNA, the sequence is TGTGCCAGCTCTCCTAGTAAGGGCCGGAATGAGCAGTTCTTC.